The following is a TCR beta chain sequence with its context. The naive gate required viable CD3+CD4+ or CD3+CD8+ cells with CCR7+CD45RA+CD45RO-CD95-CD27+CD28+ phenotype. This related bone marrow graft donor gave peripheral blood on the day of marrow donation. The data stem from a study of T cells after posttransplantation cyclophosphamide. Method: immunoSEQ multiplex PCR; TCRdb's copy keeps in-frame clones and lacks some. The sample carries around 10,000 clones, roughly 98% recorded once. Germline V gives CDR1 SQVTM, CDR2 ANQGSEA. The CDR3 consists of 13 residues. V was trimmed by 6 bases and J by 2 bases, leaving 13 bases between them.

Sequencing was done on a sample of naive CD4+ T cells sorted from PBMCs. This sequence originates from a woman aged 60-75 years in good health, CMV-negative, and a related stem cell transplant donor. V gene TRBV29-1 combines with J gene TRBJ1-1, with D tentatively TRBD1 (6 bases). CDR3 sequence reads: CSVLQGHNTEAFF. CDR3 nucleotide sequence: TGCAGCGTCCTCCAGGGGCATAACACTGAAGCTTTCTTT.